The present T cell receptor beta chain was sequenced within a study of blood T cell repertoires in COVID-19 (dated by TCRdb to the early 2020s). In the study overall: The collaborator samples originated in the United States, Italy and Spain and spanned the acute and convalescent phases of COVID-19. The material from the prospective study consisted of cDNA or gDNA derived from T cells, B-cell-depleted T cells, or PBMCs. Subjects who had been exposed to COVID-19, were actively infected with it, or had recovered from it provided the deeply sampled blood TCRbeta repertoires that made up the dataset. The repertoires were released in a freely available public database meant as a resource for research on the immune response to SARS-CoV-2. Samples were obtained from the ongoing ImmuneRACE study (first 160 participants) and from over 1,000 subjects provided by 6 global collaborators. A de-identified subject ID, COVID-19 status, age in years and sex were almost always included in the sample metadata. Where HLA class I and class II types were available, the types were taken from metadata supplied by the sample provider, not from assay-based typing. The paper as a whole reports these results and caveats: The quantity of clinical and demographic metadata differed by source and by participant and was supplied without curation.

In the case of this clone: No antigen is known for it. It has no much larger one-base neighbor in the sample; base qualities were not kept.

Sequences SGHVS (CDR1) and FNYEAQ (CDR2) are obtained from the germline V gene. Cut back by 1 base and 6 bases, the V and J ends lie 13 bases apart. The CDR3 runs 15 residues from the cysteine to the phenylalanine. Just CDR3 DNA is preserved here, 45 bases in frame from base 1. Each collaborating institution followed its own protocols to collect whole blood in K2EDTA tubes. Collaborator samples were shipped for TCRbeta analysis as frozen whole blood, isolated PBMCs, or DNA extracted from either sample type. TCRbeta CDR3 regions were amplified from genomic DNA using the immunoSEQ Assay, a bias-controlled multiplex PCR. The authors' analysis ran thus. Within the assay, amplification of reference gene primers was used to estimate how many nucleated cells each sample contained. To quantify the absolute abundance of each unique TCRbeta CDR3 rearrangement, sequence reads were collapsed and filtered. For each sample, productive Simpson clonality was calculated as the square root of Simpson's diversity index over productive rearrangements. The table was pulled from immuneACCESS by TCRdb, which kept in-frame rearrangements only. Such tables lose some clones; where checked, under half of the loss comes from unresolved V genes, and the rest has no known cause. Clone size and V and J calls were adopted from that table, with D and trimming inferred from the DNA. For this sample there are about 210,000 clones; about 78% appear just once. Roughly 7% of the sample is taken by the ten largest.

The source material was peripheral blood. This TCR was recovered from a woman aged 70 to 79 with acute or convalescent COVID-19. The chain uses TRBV7-6 and TRBJ1-5; 6 matching bases give a weak D call of TRBD1. The nucleotide sequence is given as TGTGCCAGCAGCTTAGAACAGGGCTTCTCTCAGCCCCAGCATTTT. The resulting protein is CASSLEQGFSQPQHF.